This record concerns one T cell receptor (beta chain) sequence. The sample comes from a study of sequential checkpoint blockade in melanoma. Whole-study context: Arm A got nivolumab then ipilimumab; arm B the reverse, 1:1.

This CDR3 is 13 amino acids long. With 5 bases clipped from V and 4 bases from J, the junction kept 4 bases outside the gene matches. Germline lookup yields CDR1 SGHTA and CDR2 FQGNSA. Treatment defined: randomized to nivolumab then ipilimumab (arm A) or the reverse (arm B). This table comes from immunoSEQ multiplex PCR, and its TCRdb copy is limited to in-frame clones, with some not included. The data contain tens of thousands of clones, roughly nine tenths of them singletons. The source was CD8+ T cells sorted from blood (inferred from file names), collected from a patient given nivolumab and ipilimumab in sequence. The genes are TRBV7-2 and TRBJ1-2, with 7 bases identical to TRBD1. The TCR was taken from a human donor with melanoma. CDR3 in DNA: TGTGCCAGCAGCCCGGGACAGCTCTATGGCTACACCTTC. Protein sequence: CASSPGQLYGYTF.